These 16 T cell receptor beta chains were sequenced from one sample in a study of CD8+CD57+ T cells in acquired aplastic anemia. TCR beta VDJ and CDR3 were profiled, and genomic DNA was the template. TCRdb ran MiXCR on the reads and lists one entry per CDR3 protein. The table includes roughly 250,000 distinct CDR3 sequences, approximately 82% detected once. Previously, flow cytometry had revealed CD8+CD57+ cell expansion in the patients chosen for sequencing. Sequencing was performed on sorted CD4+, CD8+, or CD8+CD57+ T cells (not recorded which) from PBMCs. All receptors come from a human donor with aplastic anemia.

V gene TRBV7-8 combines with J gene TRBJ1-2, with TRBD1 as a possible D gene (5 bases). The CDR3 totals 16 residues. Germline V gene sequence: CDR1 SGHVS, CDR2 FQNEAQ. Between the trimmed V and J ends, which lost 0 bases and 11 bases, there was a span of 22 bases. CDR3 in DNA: TGTGCCAGCAGCTTAGCGAGGGACGGCCTCGTATATGATTACACCTTC. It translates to CASSLARDGLVYDYTF.

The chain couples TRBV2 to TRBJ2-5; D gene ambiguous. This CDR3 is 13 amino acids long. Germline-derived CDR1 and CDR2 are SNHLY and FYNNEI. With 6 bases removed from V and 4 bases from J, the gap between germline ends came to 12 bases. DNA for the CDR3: TGTGCCAGCAGCTTAACGGTGACAGAGACCCAGTACTTC. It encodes CASSLTVTETQYF.

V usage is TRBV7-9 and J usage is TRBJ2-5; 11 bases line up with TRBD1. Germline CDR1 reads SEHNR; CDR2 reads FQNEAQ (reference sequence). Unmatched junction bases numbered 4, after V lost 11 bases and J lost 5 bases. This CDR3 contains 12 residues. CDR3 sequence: CAGQGAAETQYF. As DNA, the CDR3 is TGTGCCGGACAGGGGGCGGCGGAGACCCAGTACTTC. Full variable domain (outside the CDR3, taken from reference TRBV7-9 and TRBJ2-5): DTGVSQNPRHKITKRGQNVTFRCDPISEHNRLYWYRQTLGQGPEFLTYFQNEAQLEKSRLLSDRFSAERPKGSFSTLEIQRTEQGDSAMYLCAGQGAAETQYFGPGTRLLVL.

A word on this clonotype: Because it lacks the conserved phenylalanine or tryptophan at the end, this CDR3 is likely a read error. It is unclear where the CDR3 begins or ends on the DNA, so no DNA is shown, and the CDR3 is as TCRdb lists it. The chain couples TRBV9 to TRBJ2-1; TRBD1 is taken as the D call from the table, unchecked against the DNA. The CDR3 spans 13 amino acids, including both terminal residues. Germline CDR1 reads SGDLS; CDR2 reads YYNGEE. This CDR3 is CASSDGGDPQQFV.

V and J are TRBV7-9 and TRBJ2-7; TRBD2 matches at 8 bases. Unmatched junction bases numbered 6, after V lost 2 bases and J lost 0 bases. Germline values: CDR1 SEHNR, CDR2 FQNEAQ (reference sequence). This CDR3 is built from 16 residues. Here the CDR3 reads CASSLKLAATSYEQYF. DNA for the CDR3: TGTGCCAGCAGCTTAAAACTAGCGGCCACCTCCTACGAGCAGTACTTC.

CDR3: CSAGGDNNEQFF. The CDR3 nucleotides are TGCAGTGCTGGAGGGGACAACAATGAGCAGTTCTTC. The chain couples TRBV20-1 to TRBJ2-1; D possibly uses TRBD1 or TRBD2 (6 bases each). This CDR3 comprises 12 residues. Trimming took 5 bases from V and 5 from J, leaving 10 bases between them. Germline-derived CDR1 and CDR2 are DFQATT and SNEGSKA (reference sequence).

CDR3 loop: CASSEYGGHYNSPLHF. The CDR3 bases are TGCGCCAGCAGTGAGTACGGAGGTCACTATAATTCACCCCTCCACTTT. This chain connects TRBV10-2 to TRBJ1-6; D is undetermined. This CDR3 contains 16 residues. V was cut by 1 base and J by 3 bases, with 10 bases left in between. Looked up from germline, CDR1 is WSHSY and CDR2 is SAAADI.

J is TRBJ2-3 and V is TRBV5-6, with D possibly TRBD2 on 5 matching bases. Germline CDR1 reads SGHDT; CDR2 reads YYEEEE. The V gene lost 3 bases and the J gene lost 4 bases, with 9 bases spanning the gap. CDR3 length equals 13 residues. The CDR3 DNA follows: TGTGCCAGCAGCTACGAGAGGGCAGATACGCAGTATTTT. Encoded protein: CASSYERADTQYF.

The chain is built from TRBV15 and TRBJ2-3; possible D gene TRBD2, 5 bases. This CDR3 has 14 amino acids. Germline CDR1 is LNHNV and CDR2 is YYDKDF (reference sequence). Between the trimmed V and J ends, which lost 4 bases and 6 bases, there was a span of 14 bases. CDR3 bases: TGTGCCACCAGCATAGATGGAGGTCCTGATACGCAGTATTTT. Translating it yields CATSIDGGPDTQYF.

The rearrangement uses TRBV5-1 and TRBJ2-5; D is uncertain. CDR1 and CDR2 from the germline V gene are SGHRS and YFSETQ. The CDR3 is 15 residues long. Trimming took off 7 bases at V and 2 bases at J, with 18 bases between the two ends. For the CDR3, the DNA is TGCGCCAGCTCCCACGGCGAGAGGAGTCAAGAGACCCAGTACTTC. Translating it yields CASSHGERSQETQYF.

The CDR3 DNA is TGTGCCAGCAGCGTAGACAGCGGGAGCGGAGATGCGCAGTTCTTC. Its protein is CASSVDSGSGDAQFF. The rearrangement links TRBV7-2 to TRBJ2-1; 8 bases match TRBD2. This CDR3 is 15 amino acids long. The V and J ends lost 5 bases and 12 bases, in that order; junction bases with no gene match: 15. Germline lookup yields CDR1 SGHTA and CDR2 FQGNSA.

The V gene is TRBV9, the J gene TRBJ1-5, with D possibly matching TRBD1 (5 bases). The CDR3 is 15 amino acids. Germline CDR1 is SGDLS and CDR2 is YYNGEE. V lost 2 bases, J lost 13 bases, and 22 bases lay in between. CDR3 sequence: CASSVGASGIDTQHF. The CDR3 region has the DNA TGTGCCAGCAGCGTCGGGGCTAGCGGAATAGATACGCAGCATTTT.

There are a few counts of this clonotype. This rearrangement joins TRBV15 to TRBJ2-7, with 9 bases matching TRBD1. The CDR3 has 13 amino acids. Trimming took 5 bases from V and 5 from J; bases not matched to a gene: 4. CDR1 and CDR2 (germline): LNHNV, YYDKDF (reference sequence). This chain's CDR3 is CATSRDRVNEQYF. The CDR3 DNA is TGTGCCACCAGCCGGGACAGGGTCAACGAGCAGTACTTC.

The CDR3 protein is CASSEGQGISYEQYF. In nucleotides, the CDR3 is TGTGCCAGCAGCGAGGGACAGGGAATATCCTACGAGCAGTACTTC. This rearrangement joins TRBV2 to TRBJ2-7; 9 bases match TRBD1. The CDR3 totals 15 residues. J gave up 1 base and V 6 bases, and 7 bases lay outside the gene matches. Germline V lookup: CDR1 SNHLY, CDR2 FYNNEI.

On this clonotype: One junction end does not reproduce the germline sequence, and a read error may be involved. CDR3 protein: CSASRPTVDYEQYF. The CDR3, as DNA: TGCAGTGCCAGTCGCCCGACAGTGGACTACGAGCAGTACTTC. V and J are TRBV15 and TRBJ2-7; tentative D call: TRBD1 (5 bases). Germline loops: CDR1 LNHNV, CDR2 YYDKDF (reference sequence). The CDR3 consists of 14 residues.

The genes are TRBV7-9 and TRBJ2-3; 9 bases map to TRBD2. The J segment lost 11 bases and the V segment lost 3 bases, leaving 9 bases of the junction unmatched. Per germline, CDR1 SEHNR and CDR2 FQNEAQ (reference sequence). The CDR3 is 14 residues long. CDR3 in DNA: TGTGCCAGCAGCTTGGAACTAGCGGGCGGCCGGCAGTATTTT. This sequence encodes CASSLELAGGRQYF. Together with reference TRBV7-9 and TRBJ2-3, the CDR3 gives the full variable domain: DTGVSQNPRHKITKRGQNVTFRCDPISEHNRLYWYRQTLGQGPEFLTYFQNEAQLEKSRLLSDRFSAERPKGSFSTLEIQRTEQGDSAMYLCASSLELAGGRQYFGPGTRLTVL.